This T cell receptor (beta chain) was observed in a study of blood T cell repertoires in COVID-19. For the study at large: In each case, the material was cDNA or gDNA derived from T cells, B-cell-depleted T cells, or PBMCs.

TCRdb keeps only in-frame clones here, not all; method: immunoSEQ multiplex PCR. The sample consists of 95,000 to 150,000 clones, around 83% of them appearing once. The receptor comes from a man at least 80 years old with active or convalescent COVID-19. The sequenced material came from peripheral blood.

The CDR3 nucleotides are TGCGCCAGCAGCTTGGAATCAGGCCGTGCTGACGCTTCCTACAATGAGCAGTTCTTC. It specifies CASSLESGRADASYNEQFF. The chain combines TRBV5-1 with TRBJ2-1; no reliable D call. The V and J ends lost 0 bases and 1 base respectively, with 20 bases between them. The germline V gene has CDR1 SGHRS and CDR2 YFSETQ. The CDR3 consists of 19 residues.